A single sample gave rise to the 29 T cell receptor beta chains below, sequenced in a study of T cells after yellow fever vaccination. MiXCR, applied by TCRdb to the 5' RACE reads, yields one record per CDR3 protein. The sample carries 510,000 or so distinct CDR3 sequences, roughly 21% recorded once. The sequenced sample was PBMCs, obtained 15 days after the yellow fever booster vaccination. All receptors derive from a man aged 25 to 40 who received the YFV17D yellow fever vaccine.

This chain uses TRBV6-5 with TRBJ2-5, with D maybe TRBD1 (5 bases). The CDR3 runs 14 residues. The V gene's germline CDR1 is MNHEY and CDR2 SVGAGI. The V and J ends lost 3 bases and 4 bases respectively, with 12 bases between them. The CDR3 region has the DNA TGTGCCAGCAGTTATGTTAACAGGAGAGAGACCCAGTACTTC. This sequence encodes CASSYVNRRETQYF.

The chain employs TRBV12-3 or TRBV12-4 and TRBJ2-2; D call uncertain. The germline V and J ends were trimmed by 3 bases and 4 bases, with 12 bases remaining between them. There are 15 residues in the CDR3. DNA of the CDR3: TGTGCCAGCAGTTTGGGTCTCTATTCCACCGGGGAGCTGTTTTTT. Protein: CASSLGLYSTGELFF.

This clonotype was observed a handful of times. The chain uses TRBV7-9 and TRBJ2-3; 9 bases align to TRBD1. The CDR3 covers 16 residues. Germline V CDR1 and CDR2: SEHNR, FQNEAQ (reference sequence). Trimming at V came to 8 bases and at J to 6 bases, leaving 15 bases not matched to a gene. The CDR3 bases are TGTGCCAGCCAGTACGTGAAGGGACAGGGAGGGGATACGCAGTATTTT. Protein sequence: CASQYVKGQGGDTQYF.

In its sample, this clonotype was seen a few times. The chain has TRBV20-1 and TRBJ1-5; weak D call: TRBD1 (6 bases). CDR3 length equals 13 residues. From germline, CDR1 is DFQATT and CDR2 SNEGSKA (reference sequence). V was cut by 6 bases and J by 4 bases, with 13 bases left in between. CDR3 loop: CSARRGINQPQHF. The DNA of the CDR3 is TGCAGTGCCCGAAGGGGGATTAATCAGCCCCAGCATTTT.

The chain is built from TRBV5-1 and TRBJ1-3, with D perhaps TRBD1 (5 bases). The CDR3 consists of 14 residues. The V end lost 4 bases, the J end lost 1 base, and 9 bases lay between the germline ends. CDR1 and CDR2 (germline): SGHRS, YFSETQ. The CDR3 nucleotides read TGCGCCAGCAGCATCGGGGGGTCTGGAAACACCATATATTTT. It is translated as CASSIGGSGNTIYF.

The chain employs TRBV18 and TRBJ1-1, with unresolved D. The germline CDR1 and CDR2 sequences are KGHSH and LQKENI. The V end was cut by 8 bases, the J end by 0 bases, with 7 bases between. The length of the CDR3 is 12 residues. Here the CDR3 reads CASQTLNTEAFF. CDR3 nucleotides: TGTGCCAGCCAGACACTGAACACTGAAGCTTTCTTT.

The sample holds a few counts of this clonotype. This sequence joins TRBV14 and TRBJ2-7, with a possible D match to TRBD1 (7 bases). Germline values: CDR1 SGHDN, CDR2 FVKESK. The CDR3 is 14 amino acids. V lost 2 bases and J lost 4, with 12 bases in between. CDR3 bases: TGTGCCAGCAGCCAATTCTCAGGGGGGTACGAGCAGTACTTC. Protein sequence: CASSQFSGGYEQYF.

This chain links TRBV5-5 with TRBJ2-2; perhaps TRBD2 as D (6 bases). V gave up 4 bases and J gave up 1 base, with 11 bases separating them. Germline values: CDR1 SGHKS, CDR2 YYEKEE (reference sequence). This CDR3 is 15 amino acids long. Here the CDR3 DNA reads TGTGCCAGCAGCCCGGGGGTCAGGAACACCGGGGAGCTGTTTTTT. Translation: CASSPGVRNTGELFF.

This sequence joins TRBV5-4 and TRBJ2-2; D tentatively reads TRBD1 or TRBD2 (5 bases each). CDR1 and CDR2 from the germline V gene are SGHNT and YYREEE (reference sequence). The V and J ends lost 8 bases and 4 bases respectively, with 15 bases between them. The CDR3 runs 14 residues. In DNA, the CDR3 is TGTGCCAGTAGCACCCAGGGAGTCACCGGGGAGCTGTTTTTT. Protein: CASSTQGVTGELFF.

This clonotype was detected only a few times. The chain employs TRBV14 and TRBJ2-2; D might be TRBD2 (6 bases). Per germline, CDR1 SGHDN and CDR2 FVKESK. V dropped 1 base and J dropped 5 bases, with 11 bases sitting between them. The CDR3 runs to 15 residues. The CDR3 region is CASSQAGSGTGELFF. As DNA, the CDR3 is TGTGCCAGCAGCCAAGCCGGGAGCGGGACCGGGGAGCTGTTTTTT.

This clonotype occurred a few times. This chain links TRBV29-1 with TRBJ2-1, with D possibly TRBD1 on 5 matching bases. The germline gives CDR1 SQVTM, CDR2 ANQGSEA. The ends were cut back, 7 bases at V and 0 bases at J, with 13 bases in the middle. The length of the CDR3 is 14 residues. This CDR3 reads CSAHRQHSYNEQFF. The CDR3 DNA reads as TGCAGCGCTCATCGACAGCACTCCTACAATGAGCAGTTCTTC.

There are a few counts of this clonotype. This chain links TRBV12-3 or TRBV12-4 with TRBJ2-3; no definite D call. Trimming took off 0 bases at V and 0 bases at J, with 7 bases between the two ends. The CDR3 totals 15 residues. CDR3 coding DNA: TGTGCCAGCAGTTTAGCAGGGATGAGCACAGATACGCAGTATTTT. Encoded protein: CASSLAGMSTDTQYF.

This clonotype occurred a few times. The chain carries TRBV20-1 and TRBJ2-3; 15 positions match TRBD2. This CDR3 spans 15 amino acids. J gave up 7 bases and V 6 bases, and 8 bases lay outside the gene matches. Germline V gene lookup returns CDR1 DFQATT and CDR2 SNEGSKA (reference sequence). The CDR3 spells CSATSGTSGRYTQYF. The DNA of the CDR3 is TGCAGTGCCACATCCGGGACTAGCGGGAGGTATACGCAGTATTTT.

The table lists this clonotype with a few counts. J is TRBJ2-3 and V is TRBV6-5; 15 positions agree with TRBD2. Germline lookup yields CDR1 MNHEY and CDR2 SVGAGI. This CDR3 has 15 residues. V was clipped by 2 bases and J by 10 bases; unmatched bases: 4. The CDR3 DNA reads as TGTGCCAGCAGTTACCCCGGACTAGCGGGAGGGGCGCAGTATTTT. Translation gives CASSYPGLAGGAQYF.

This clonotype was picked up a small number of times. The chain uses TRBV29-1 and TRBJ2-1, with a tentative D call TRBD2 (5 bases). CDR3 size: 15 residues. The germline V gene encodes CDR1 SQVTM and CDR2 ANQGSEA. V was trimmed by 3 bases and J by 1 base, leaving 13 bases between them. The CDR3 coding sequence is TGCAGCGTTGAGAAGGTGGGAGAGTCCTACAATGAGCAGTTCTTC. This sequence encodes CSVEKVGESYNEQFF.

The chain employs TRBV4-3 and TRBJ1-1; D might be TRBD1 (6 bases). V lost 4 bases and J 6 bases, leaving 15 bases between the germline ends. This CDR3 has 14 residues. The germline gives CDR1 LGHNA, CDR2 YSLEER. The CDR3 region has the DNA TGCGCCAGCAGCCTAACAGGGACCTACGCTGAAGCTTTCTTT. Protein sequence: CASSLTGTYAEAFF.

The chain recombines TRBV20-1 with TRBJ2-5, with 7 bases lining up with TRBD1. There are 16 residues in the CDR3. Germline CDR1 and CDR2: DFQATT and SNEGSKA (reference sequence). Trimming removed 5 bases from V and 0 bases from J; junction bases left unmatched: 12. The CDR3 sequence is CSAPEPGTEYQETQYF. The CDR3, as DNA: TGCAGTGCTCCCGAACCCGGGACAGAGTACCAAGAGACCCAGTACTTC.

This clonotype was seen a handful of times. V gene TRBV7-6 combines with J gene TRBJ2-2; 11 bases align to TRBD1. Losses at the gene ends were 2 bases for V and 4 bases for J; bases not matched to a gene: 3. The CDR3 sequence is 16 residues long. Germline values: CDR1 SGHVS, CDR2 FNYEAQ. CDR3 bases: TGTGCCAGCAGCTTACGGACAGGGGGCTCCACCGGGGAGCTGTTTTTT. It encodes CASSLRTGGSTGELFF.

This clonotype has a handful of counts. The CDR3 sequence: CAISESKPNGLKYF. Here the CDR3 DNA reads TGTGCCATCAGTGAGTCGAAGCCAAATGGGCTGAAGTACTTC. This rearrangement joins TRBV10-3 to TRBJ2-5; D is undetermined. The CDR3 covers 14 residues. Per germline, CDR1 ENHRY and CDR2 SYGVKD. V lost 0 bases to trimming and J lost 12 bases, with 17 bases between them.

In this sample, this clonotype turned up once. This CDR3 reads CASSSGLQGGWTEAFF. CDR3 DNA: TGTGCCAGCAGTTCTGGCCTACAGGGAGGCTGGACTGAAGCTTTCTTT. The rearrangement uses TRBV27 and TRBJ1-1; weak D call: TRBD1 (6 bases). Germline V gene sequence: CDR1 MNHEY, CDR2 SMNVEV (reference sequence). The ends were cut back, 4 bases at V and 5 bases at J, with 20 bases in the middle. CDR3 length: 16 residues.

This clonotype was detected only a few times. The chain employs TRBV6-1 and TRBJ2-7; D gene ambiguous. V lost 8 bases and J 3 bases, leaving 11 bases between the germline ends. CDR1 and CDR2 (germline): MNHNS, SASEGT. This CDR3 is built from 12 residues. CDR3 in DNA: TGTGCCAGCCGCCCCCGCGGCTACGAGCAGTACTTC. Encoded protein: CASRPRGYEQYF.

This clonotype was counted only a few times. V usage is TRBV6-5 and J usage is TRBJ1-2; 7 bases are shared with TRBD1. CDR1 is MNHEY, CDR2 SVGAGI, per germline. The V segment lost 6 bases and the J segment 7 bases; nucleotides outside the gene matches: 2. This CDR3 has 11 amino acids. CDR3 sequence (DNA): TGTGCCAGCAGCGACAGGGTTGGCTACACCTTC. Its translation is CASSDRVGYTF.

This clonotype was detected a few times. The chain links TRBV4-1 to TRBJ2-7; D gene ambiguous. V was cut by 2 bases and J by 1 base, with 3 bases left in between. The CDR3 contains 12 residues. The germline gives CDR1 MGHRA, CDR2 YSYEKL. The CDR3 here is CASSQPSYEQYF. In nucleotides, the CDR3 is TGCGCCAGCAGCCAACCATCCTACGAGCAGTACTTC.

This clonotype occurred a few times. DNA for the CDR3: TGCGCCAGCAGCCAAGGTTCCAGCTTTAATGAAAAACTGTTTTTT. This codes for CASSQGSSFNEKLFF. V is TRBV4-3 and J is TRBJ1-4; D is unresolved. The CDR3 is made up of 15 amino acids. Trimming shortened V by 1 base and J by 4 bases, and 10 bases separated the two germline ends. Germline V CDR1 and CDR2: LGHNA, YSLEER.

This rearrangement joins TRBV2 to TRBJ2-3; D not resolved. The germline V and J ends were trimmed by 5 bases and 2 bases, with 11 bases remaining between them. Germline CDR1 is SNHLY and CDR2 is FYNNEI. The CDR3 extends over 14 amino acids. This CDR3 is CASSYRAVTDTQYF. CDR3 nucleotide sequence: TGTGCCAGCAGTTACCGGGCTGTCACAGATACGCAGTATTTT.

The chain is built from TRBV12-3 or TRBV12-4 and TRBJ1-4; D is unresolved. V lost 6 bases to trimming and J lost 8 bases, with 7 bases between them. The CDR3 runs 11 residues. CDR3 protein: CASSDIEKLFF. CDR3 bases: TGTGCCAGCAGCGATATAGAAAAACTGTTTTTT.

The chain recombines TRBV5-1 with TRBJ1-1, with D uncertain. CDR1 and CDR2 (germline): SGHRS, YFSETQ. CDR3 length equals 15 residues. The germline V and J ends were trimmed by 4 bases and 3 bases, with 16 bases remaining between them. CDR3 sequence: CASSPRPSRDTEAFF. CDR3 nucleotide sequence: TGCGCCAGCAGCCCTCGGCCTTCACGGGACACTGAAGCTTTCTTT.

The chain couples TRBV29-1 to TRBJ2-7; D is possibly TRBD2 (6 bases). Germline V gene sequence: CDR1 SQVTM, CDR2 ANQGSEA. There are 11 residues in the CDR3. The V and J ends lost 1 base and 6 bases respectively, with 7 bases between them. The CDR3 reads CSVEGGVEQYF. The CDR3 DNA reads TGCAGCGTTGAAGGCGGGGTCGAGCAGTACTTC.

The J gene is TRBJ2-7, the V gene TRBV5-1, with D possibly being TRBD2 (6 bases). CDR3 length: 15 amino acids. The V gene lost 4 bases and the J gene lost 2 bases, with 16 bases spanning the gap. From germline, CDR1 is SGHRS and CDR2 YFSETQ. CDR3: CASSEDGAGTYEQYF. The CDR3 bases are TGCGCCAGCAGCGAGGACGGGGCGGGGACCTACGAGCAGTACTTC.